This T cell receptor beta chain was observed in a study of blood T cell repertoires in COVID-19. Overall study context: Samples taken during acute and convalescent COVID-19 were collected in the United States, Italy and Spain. From T cells, B-cell-depleted T cells, or PBMCs came the material, which was cDNA or gDNA.

Under the authors' procedure: Amplifying reference gene primers gave estimates of nucleated cell counts. Clones were sequenced by immunoSEQ multiplex PCR, and TCRdb holds only the in-frame ones, with some missing. V, J and clone size are taken as reported in that table, and D and trimming were inferred from the DNA itself. The table records hundreds of thousands of clones, 75% to 90% of them present only once. Worth noting for this clone: At the DNA level, this CDR3 is encoded by other sequences in the same sample as well.

CDR1 is KGHSH and CDR2 is LQKENI in the germline V gene. V was pared by 0 bases and J by 2 bases, with 3 bases of the junction left unmatched. The CDR3 sequence is 15 residues long. V usage is TRBV18 and J usage is TRBJ2-5; 7 nucleotides line up with TRBD1. Sequenced material: peripheral blood. This receptor was taken from a woman between 18 and 30 years old with acute or convalescent COVID-19. The CDR3: CASSPPGQYQETQYF. The CDR3 bases are TGTGCCAGCTCACCACCGGGACAGTATCAAGAGACCCAGTACTTC.